This passage covers 14 T cell receptor beta chains from one sample sequenced in a study of cytomegalovirus exposure and HLA in healthy donors. PCR involved 60 Vbeta and 13 Jbeta primers. Libraries were prepared by immunoSEQ multiplex PCR; TCRdb keeps only in-frame clonotypes and omits some of them. The sample shows about 48,000 clones, and around 5.6% sits with its ten largest clones. Sequenced: PBMCs. These receptors were taken from a male donor in good health and CMV-seropositive.

Here the CDR3 DNA reads TGTGCCAGCAGCTCTGACAGAACAGATACGCAGTATTTT. Protein sequence: CASSSDRTDTQYF. The genes are TRBV5-5 and TRBJ2-3; D is possibly TRBD1 (5 bases). This CDR3 is built from 13 residues. Germline CDR1 and CDR2: SGHKS and YYEKEE (reference sequence). Trimming shortened V by 3 bases and J by 3 bases, and 8 bases separated the two germline ends.

The V gene is TRBV9, the J gene TRBJ1-2, with D maybe TRBD1 (5 bases). CDR1 SGDLS and CDR2 YYNGEE come from the germline V gene. Trimming removed 0 bases at V and 4 bases at J, with 10 bases between. The CDR3 runs to 14 residues. CDR3 nucleotide sequence: TGTGCCAGCAGCGTAGAGGGGAAGGCCTATGGCTACACCTTC. Its translation: CASSVEGKAYGYTF.

This rearrangement joins TRBV13 to TRBJ1-1; D perhaps matches TRBD1 (5 bases). The germline gives CDR1 PRHDT, CDR2 FYEKMQ (reference sequence). The V gene lost 1 base and the J gene lost 11 bases, with 14 bases spanning the gap. This CDR3 is built from 13 residues. The CDR3 spells CASSLEVQGEAFF. In DNA, the CDR3 is TGTGCCAGCAGCTTAGAGGTCCAGGGCGAGGCTTTCTTT.

The V and J genes are TRBV30 and TRBJ2-5; D might be TRBD1 (5 bases). The J call may be wrong; the DNA end is better matched by TRBJ2-7. Per the germline V gene, CDR1 is GTSNPN and CDR2 is SVGIG (reference sequence). The length of the CDR3 is 12 residues. In DNA, the CDR3 is TGTGCCTGGAGTCGACAGTCCTACGAGCAGTACTTC. As protein: CAWSRQSYEQYF.

The J gene is TRBJ2-7, the V gene TRBV19, with D possibly matching TRBD1 (5 bases). V was clipped by 7 bases and J by 5 bases, with 18 bases between them. Germline V lookup: CDR1 LNHDA, CDR2 SQIVND (reference sequence). CDR3 length: 14 amino acids. Here the CDR3 DNA reads TGTGCCAGTACCAGGCCAGGGCGCCTCGACGAGCAGTACTTC. Its translation is CASTRPGRLDEQYF.

The chain couples TRBV21-1 to TRBJ2-2; the table calls TRBD1, which could not be checked here. TRBV21-1 corresponds to a pseudogene. The CDR3 has 14 residues. CDR3 in amino acids: CASSNRFPTGELFF. DNA of the CDR3: TGTGCCAGCAGCAACAGGTTCCCTACCGGGGAGCTGTTTTTT.

The chain combines TRBV27 with TRBJ1-5; no clear D gene. Germline V gene data show CDR1 as MNHEY and CDR2 as SMNVEV (reference sequence). V was cut by 1 base and J by 6 bases, with 7 bases left in between. The CDR3 runs 13 residues. The CDR3 DNA reads TGTGCCAGCAGTTTATTTGAGAGTCAGCCCCAGCATTTT. This gives the protein CASSLFESQPQHF.

The chain is built from TRBV14 and TRBJ1-1; D unclear. The CDR3 runs to 13 residues. Germline V gene lookup returns CDR1 SGHDN and CDR2 FVKESK. V lost 5 bases, J lost 1 base, and 8 bases lay in between. CDR3 nucleotide sequence: TGTGCCAGCAGCGGGTGGGCGAACACTGAAGCTTTCTTT. Protein product: CASSGWANTEAFF.

This chain connects TRBV7-6 to TRBJ2-7, with 7 positions matching TRBD1. Germline trimming cut 1 base from V and 3 bases from J; bases unmatched to any gene: 15. CDR1 is SGHVS, CDR2 FNYEAQ, per germline. The CDR3 length is 18 residues. CDR3: CASSLDPFGTVGNYEQYF. CDR3 nucleotides: TGTGCCAGCAGCTTAGACCCATTTGGGACAGTAGGGAACTACGAGCAGTACTTC.

This chain joins TRBV10-3 and TRBJ2-6, with a weak D call TRBD1 (5 bases). In germline, CDR1 is ENHRY, CDR2 SYGVKD. This CDR3 is 16 amino acids long. The ends were cut back, 2 bases at V and 1 base at J, with 9 bases in the middle. CDR3 sequence: CAISERGISGANVLTF. The CDR3 bases are TGTGCCATCAGTGAGAGGGGCATATCTGGGGCCAACGTCCTGACTTTC.

This sequence joins TRBV7-2 and TRBJ1-3; possibly TRBD1 for D (6 bases). Per the germline V gene, CDR1 is SGHTA and CDR2 is FQGNSA. The CDR3 has 14 residues. V lost 0 bases, J lost 4 bases, and 7 bases lay in between. In DNA, the CDR3 is TGTGCCAGCAGCTTAGCACAGGGAGGAAACACCATATATTTT. Its translation: CASSLAQGGNTIYF.

The chain combines TRBV15 with TRBJ1-1, with D unresolved. The CDR3 length is 13 residues. V lost 1 base and J lost 1, with 4 bases in between. CDR1 LNHNV and CDR2 YYDKDF come from the germline V gene (reference sequence). The CDR3 DNA is TGTGCCACCAGCAGAGCACAGAACACTGAAGCTTTCTTT. Translated: CATSRAQNTEAFF.

The chain couples TRBV6-5 to TRBJ1-1, with D maybe TRBD1 (6 bases). Germline CDR1 and CDR2: MNHEY and SVGAGI. V lost 4 bases, J lost 4 bases, and 13 bases lay in between. The CDR3 has 14 amino acids. The DNA for the CDR3 is TGTGCCAGCAGTTGGAACAGGGTATTCACTGAAGCTTTCTTT. As protein: CASSWNRVFTEAFF.

The genes are TRBV5-1 and TRBJ1-1, with D unclear. The CDR3 has 14 amino acids. Germline CDR1 reads SGHRS; CDR2 reads YFSETQ. With 4 bases removed from V and 3 bases from J, the gap between germline ends came to 13 bases. The DNA for the CDR3 is TGCGCCAGCAGCCCCGGGTACCTAGACACTGAAGCTTTCTTT. Protein sequence: CASSPGYLDTEAFF.